The 20 T cell receptor beta chains listed next were all sequenced from one sample in a study of human T cells and chemical hapten exposure. Time point: patch test 1, 2 weeks after DPC sensitization. Treatment here: therapeutic diphenylcyclopropenone sensitization with weekly scalp DPC. TCRdb redid the calling of the RACE reads with MiXCR, one entry per CDR3 protein. Of roughly 360,000 distinct CDR3 sequences in the sample, approximately 4.4% were seen once. Sequenced here: whole blood, sampled in connection with sensitization to the hapten diphenylcyclopropenone (DPC). The receptor source for this set is a woman between 50 and 59 years old with alopecia areata. Some clones in this sample may be carry-over from other donors' samples.

This clonotype was seen many times. The chain uses TRBV28 and TRBJ1-6, with 8 nucleotides matching TRBD1. CDR1 and CDR2 from the germline V gene are MDHEN and SYDVKM. V dropped 0 bases and J dropped 5; count of bases not matched to a gene: 6. The CDR3 totals 17 residues. The CDR3 spells CASSLWRRQGNNSPLHF. CDR3 nucleotide sequence: TGTGCCAGCAGTTTATGGCGTAGACAGGGGAATAATTCACCCCTCCACTTT.

There are a few counts of this clonotype. V gene TRBV12-3 or TRBV12-4 combines with J gene TRBJ2-7, with 10 bases aligning to TRBD1. CDR3 length: 15 amino acids. With V trimmed by 5 bases and J by 6 bases, 10 bases remained unmatched. CDR3 sequence (DNA): TGTGCCAGCAGTCCCTCGGGACAGGGGATACTCGAGCAGTACTTC. As protein: CASSPSGQGILEQYF.

This clonotype was seen just once. A read error may explain this, as a much larger clone is one base away. The rearrangement uses TRBV24-1 and TRBJ2-3; D remains unclear. V lost 6 bases to trimming and J lost 2 bases, with 11 bases between them. The germline CDR1 and CDR2 sequences are KGHDR and SFDVKD. The CDR3 extends over 14 amino acids. Here the CDR3 reads CATSTSTYTDTQYF. CDR3 DNA: TGTGCCACCAGTACCTCGACGTACACAGATACGCAGTATTTT.

The chain combines TRBV12-3 or TRBV12-4 with TRBJ2-2, with 12 positions matching TRBD1. This CDR3 is built from 17 residues. J lost 4 bases, V lost 5 bases, and 8 bases had no gene match. DNA for the CDR3: TGTGCCAGCAGTCCATGGGGACAGGGGGCTGCCACCGGGGAGCTGTTTTTT. Its translation is CASSPWGQGAATGELFF.

This clonotype was counted only a few times. This chain uses TRBV6-4 with TRBJ2-3; D remains unclear. CDR3 length equals 14 residues. Germline V gene data show CDR1 as MRHNA and CDR2 as SNTAGT. V dropped 7 bases and J dropped 2 bases, with 13 bases sitting between them. This chain's CDR3 is CASKADRTTDTQYF. CDR3 sequence (DNA): TGTGCCAGCAAGGCAGACCGAACCACAGATACGCAGTATTTT.

This clonotype was detected a few times. The V call is TRBV12-3 or TRBV12-4, the J call TRBJ2-6; 7 bases agree with TRBD2. Trimming at V came to 6 bases and at J to 1 base, leaving 12 bases not matched to a gene. There are 18 residues in the CDR3. The CDR3, as DNA: TGTGCCAGCAGAACCCCCGGGACTACCCCTTCTGGGGCCAACGTCCTGACTTTC. This encodes CASRTPGTTPSGANVLTF.

This clonotype occurred many times. The CDR3 DNA reads TGTGCCAGCGAGACGGGAGTAGGATTAAATGAGCAGTTCTTC. Amino acid sequence: CASETGVGLNEQFF. The chain has TRBV7-8 and TRBJ2-1; possibly TRBD2 for D (6 bases). Deletions cut 8 bases from V and 7 bases from J, with 18 bases between. CDR3 length: 14 amino acids. Germline CDR1 is SGHVS and CDR2 is FQNEAQ.

Ten or more counts support this clonotype. The gene calls are TRBV5-6 and TRBJ2-2; the D gene could be TRBD1 or TRBD2 (5 bases each). V gave up 2 bases and J gave up 6 bases, with 14 bases separating them. Germline CDR1 SGHDT, CDR2 YYEEEE. CDR3 length equals 15 residues. Here the CDR3 reads CASSFGALGAGELFF. The CDR3 DNA follows: TGTGCCAGCAGCTTCGGGGCCCTAGGGGCCGGGGAGCTGTTTTTT.

This clonotype appeared many times. This rearrangement joins TRBV12-3 or TRBV12-4 to TRBJ1-2; D unresolved. The CDR3 sequence is 13 residues long. The V end lost 3 bases, the J end lost 5 bases, and 10 bases lay between the germline ends. This CDR3 reads CASSFRGGYGYTF. In nucleotides, the CDR3 is TGTGCCAGCAGTTTTAGAGGAGGATATGGCTACACCTTC.

This clonotype has ten or more counts. The chain links TRBV9 to TRBJ2-5; 9 bases line up with TRBD2. The junction had 9 bases not matched to a gene; V was cut back by 7 bases and J by 5 bases. Germline CDR1 SGDLS, CDR2 YYNGEE. The CDR3 is 14 residues long. CDR3 residues: CASSGSGRLETQYF. Here the CDR3 DNA reads TGTGCCAGCTCGGGTAGCGGGAGACTGGAGACCCAGTACTTC.

This chain uses TRBV7-2 with TRBJ1-1; 7 bases map to TRBD1. The CDR3 is made up of 14 amino acids. Trimming removed 5 bases from V and 5 bases from J; junction bases left unmatched: 8. The germline CDR1 and CDR2 sequences are SGHTA and FQGNSA. The CDR3 DNA follows: TGTGCCAGCAGCGGAACGACAGGGAGGACTGAAGCTTTCTTT. It yields the protein CASSGTTGRTEAFF.

There are many counts of this clonotype. This rearrangement joins TRBV29-1 to TRBJ1-1; no clear D. Germline values: CDR1 SQVTM, CDR2 ANQGSEA. V shed 5 bases and J shed 5 bases, with 18 bases lying between them. This CDR3 is 14 amino acids long. DNA of the CDR3: TGCAGCGTTTCTGTTCTTGGGGTAAGGACTGAAGCTTTCTTT. This codes for CSVSVLGVRTEAFF. The full variable domain, in which reference TRBV29-1 and TRBJ1-1 provide the parts outside the CDR3, is SAVISQKPSRDICQRGTSLTIQCQVDSQVTMMFWYRQQPGQSLTLIATANQGSEATYESGFVIDKFPISRPNLTFSTLTVSNMSPEDSSIYLCSVSVLGVRTEAFFGQGTRLTVV.

The chain joins TRBV5-4 to TRBJ2-7; TRBD2 agrees at 8 bases. The ends lost 4 bases at V and 7 bases at J; junction bases unmatched: 4. CDR3 size: 12 residues. Germline assignment: CDR1 SGHNT and CDR2 YYREEE (reference sequence). In nucleotides, the CDR3 is TGTGCCAGCAGCCGAGCGGGGGAGGAGCAGTACTTC. Translated: CASSRAGEEQYF.

This clonotype was observed at least ten times. J is TRBJ1-5 and V is TRBV5-1, with TRBD1 identical over 12 bases. This CDR3 is 16 amino acids long. Germline loops: CDR1 SGHRS, CDR2 YFSETQ. V shed 4 bases, J shed 11 bases, and the junction held 13 bases outside the gene matches. The CDR3 sequence is CASSLGTGGARDSQHF. The CDR3 bases are TGCGCCAGCAGCCTAGGGACAGGGGGCGCAAGGGACTCCCAGCATTTT.

This clonotype was recorded at least ten times. The chain links TRBV9 to TRBJ2-5, with TRBD1 matching over 7 bases. This CDR3 comprises 15 residues. With V trimmed by 3 bases and J by 1 base, 6 bases remained unmatched. Germline CDR1 reads SGDLS; CDR2 reads YYNGEE. The CDR3 spells CASSDRTGPQETQYF. DNA of the CDR3: TGTGCCAGCAGCGACCGGACAGGACCCCAAGAGACCCAGTACTTC.

This clonotype showed up just a few times. The CDR3 DNA reads as TGCAGCGTTGGGGGACTAGCGGGCGGCACAGATACGCAGTATTTT. Its translation is CSVGGLAGGTDTQYF. This rearrangement joins TRBV29-1 to TRBJ2-3; 12 nucleotides align to TRBD2. With V trimmed by 4 bases and J by 1 base, 3 bases remained unmatched. Germline loops: CDR1 SQVTM, CDR2 ANQGSEA. The CDR3 has 15 residues.

The V call is TRBV5-1, the J call TRBJ1-1; TRBD1 agrees at 7 bases. This CDR3 region has 15 residues. V shed 5 bases and J 0 bases; nucleotides not matched to a gene: 7. Germline values: CDR1 SGHRS, CDR2 YFSETQ. Here the CDR3 DNA reads TGCGCCAGCAGATTCGGACAGGCAATGAACACTGAAGCTTTCTTT. Its protein is CASRFGQAMNTEAFF. Full variable domain (remainder filled in from reference TRBV5-1 and TRBJ1-1): KAGVTQTPRYLIKTRGQQVTLSCSPISGHRSVSWYQQTPGQGLQFLFEYFSETQRNKGNFPGRFSGRQFSNSRSEMNVSTLELGDSALYLCASRFGQAMNTEAFFGQGTRLTVV.

This clonotype has a count of ten or more. This rearrangement joins TRBV9 to TRBJ2-2, with 12 bases matching TRBD1. Germline assignment: CDR1 SGDLS and CDR2 YYNGEE. CDR3 length equals 15 residues. V dropped 3 bases and J dropped 5; count of bases not matched to a gene: 2. CDR3 sequence (DNA): TGTGCCAGCAGCGCGGGACAGGGGGCGACCGGGGAGCTGTTTTTT. It encodes CASSAGQGATGELFF. The full variable domain, rest sourced from reference TRBV9 and TRBJ2-2, is DSGVTQTPKHLITATGQRVTLRCSPRSGDLSVYWYQQSLDQGLQFLIQYYNGEERAKGNILERFSAQQFPDLHSELNLSSLELGDSALYFCASSAGQGATGELFFGEGSRLTVL.

Ten or more counts support this clonotype. The chain carries TRBV11-2 and TRBJ1-1; no clear D. CDR1 and CDR2 from the germline V gene are SGHAT and FQNNGV. V was trimmed by 5 bases and J by 1 base, leaving 8 bases between them. This CDR3 spans 13 amino acids. CDR3 DNA: TGTGCCAGCAGCCGGGCCCCGAACACTGAAGCTTTCTTT. Translating it yields CASSRAPNTEAFF.

This chain links TRBV5-5 with TRBJ1-1, with a possible D match to TRBD1 (5 bases). This CDR3 spans 14 amino acids. The germline CDR1 and CDR2 sequences are SGHKS and YYEKEE (reference sequence). Trimming shortened V by 2 bases and J by 1 base, and 9 bases separated the two germline ends. This chain's CDR3 is CASSFAGTNTEAFF. DNA for the CDR3: TGTGCCAGCAGCTTCGCAGGGACGAACACTGAAGCTTTCTTT.